This TCR beta chain is drawn from a study of T-cell reconstitution after alpha-beta-depleted transplantation in children. Findings and caveats of the study: After transplant, at about two months, alpha-beta T cells were reportedly derived from several hundred expanded graft clones.

The authors prepared the TCRbeta library with unique molecular identifiers. TCRdb reprocessed the PCR reads via MiXCR and lists one record per CDR3 protein. The sample includes under 850,000 distinct CDR3 sequences, around 13% of them seen just once. This clonotype has at least ten counts. What it binds is unknown. The sequence was collected from a girl aged 2-9 years with congenital amegakaryocytic thrombocytopenia, due to receive a stem cell transplant. The starting material was PBMCs, obtained before TCRalphabeta/CD19-depleted stem cell transplant.

Written as DNA, the CDR3 is TGCAGCGTTGAAGATCTTCGGAGACTTCAAGCTTTCTTT. Translating gives CSVEDLRRLQAFF. The chain joins TRBV29-1 to TRBJ1-1; D remains ambiguous. Germline loops: CDR1 SQVTM, CDR2 ANQGSEA. V was clipped by 0 bases and J by 9 bases, with 14 bases between them. The CDR3 covers 13 residues. Using reference TRBV29-1 and TRBJ1-1 for the parts outside the CDR3, the full variable domain is SAVISQKPSRDICQRGTSLTIQCQVDSQVTMMFWYRQQPGQSLTLIATANQGSEATYESGFVIDKFPISRPNLTFSTLTVSNMSPEDSSIYLCSVEDLRRLQAFFGQGTRLTVV.